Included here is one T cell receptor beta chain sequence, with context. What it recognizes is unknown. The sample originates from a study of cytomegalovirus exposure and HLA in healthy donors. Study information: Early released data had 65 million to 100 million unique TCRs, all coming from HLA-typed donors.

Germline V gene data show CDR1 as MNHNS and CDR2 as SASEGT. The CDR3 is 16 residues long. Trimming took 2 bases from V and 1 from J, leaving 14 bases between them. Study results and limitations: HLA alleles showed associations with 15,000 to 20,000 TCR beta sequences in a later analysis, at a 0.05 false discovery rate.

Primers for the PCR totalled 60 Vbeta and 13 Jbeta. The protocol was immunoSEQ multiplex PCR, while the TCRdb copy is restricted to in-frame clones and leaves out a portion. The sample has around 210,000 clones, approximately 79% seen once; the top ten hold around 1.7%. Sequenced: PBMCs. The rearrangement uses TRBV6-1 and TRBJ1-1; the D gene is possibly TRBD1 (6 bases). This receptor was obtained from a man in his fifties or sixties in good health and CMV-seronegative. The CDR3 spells CASSEYRGGQNTEAFF. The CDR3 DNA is TGTGCCAGCAGTGAATATCGGGGGGGCCAGAACACTGAAGCTTTCTTT.